The next 27 T cell receptor beta chains were all read from a single sample in a study of blood T cell repertoires in COVID-19. The data were produced by immunoSEQ multiplex PCR, yet TCRdb's version contains in-frame clones alone and is incomplete. This repertoire shows over 200,000 clones, around 82% found once; its top ten account for about 12%. Source material: peripheral blood. Receptors originate from a woman aged 40 to 55 with acute or convalescent COVID-19.

The CDR3 protein is CASSQEGEWTAEAFF. DNA for the CDR3: TGCGCCAGCAGCCAAGAGGGGGAATGGACAGCCGAAGCTTTCTTT. V gene TRBV4-1 combines with J gene TRBJ1-1, with a tentative D call TRBD1 (6 bases). From germline, CDR1 is MGHRA and CDR2 YSYEKL. V was cut by 0 bases and J by 8 bases, with 16 bases left in between. The CDR3 consists of 15 residues.

This clone was seen only a few times. V is TRBV19 and J is TRBJ1-2, with 7 bases identical to TRBD1. Germline assignment: CDR1 LNHDA and CDR2 SQIVND (reference sequence). V trimming: 6 bases; J trimming: 4 bases; junction bases outside the gene matches: 5. CDR3 size: 13 residues. CDR3 in amino acids: CASSTTGIYGYTF. The CDR3 region has the DNA TGTGCCAGTAGCACGACAGGGATCTATGGCTACACCTTC.

This clone was counted a single time. The chain combines TRBV6-5 with TRBJ2-1, with 10 bases lining up with TRBD2. V shed 2 bases and J 9 bases; nucleotides not matched to a gene: 4. The CDR3 length is 14 residues. Germline V gene sequence: CDR1 MNHEY, CDR2 SVGAGI. In DNA form, the CDR3 reads TGTGCCAGCAGTTACGACAGCGGGAGGGTTGAGCAGTTCTTC. Its protein product is CASSYDSGRVEQFF.

This rearrangement joins TRBV15 to TRBJ2-7; possibly TRBD1 for D (6 bases). V lost 9 bases and J lost 3, with 15 bases in between. Germline lookup yields CDR1 LNHNV and CDR2 YYDKDF (reference sequence). The CDR3 totals 13 residues. CDR3 residues: CATGRDKFYEQYF. CDR3 DNA sequence: TGTGCCACTGGTCGGGACAAATTCTACGAGCAGTACTTC. The whole variable domain, remainder taken from reference TRBV15 and TRBJ2-7, is DAMVIQNPRYQVTQFGKPVTLSCSQTLNHNVMYWYQQKSSQAPKLLFHYYDKDFNNEADTPDNFQSRRPNTSFCFLDIRSPGLGDTAMYLCATGRDKFYEQYFGPGTRLTVT.

This clone has only a few counts. The rearrangement uses TRBV2 and TRBJ2-7, with D unclear. Germline CDR1 is SNHLY and CDR2 is FYNNEI. The CDR3 length is 11 residues. Trimming cost V 6 bases and J 2 bases, with 5 bases left between them. For the CDR3, the DNA is TGTGCCAGCAGGCGGACCTACGAGCAGTACTTC. Translating it yields CASRRTYEQYF.

The chain combines TRBV25-1 with TRBJ1-1, with D possibly matching TRBD1 (6 bases). Per the germline V gene, CDR1 is MGHDK and CDR2 is SYGVNS. The CDR3 loop spans 15 amino acids. Trimming shortened V by 1 base and J by 4 bases, and 13 bases separated the two germline ends. CDR3 protein: CASSEWGRGSTEAFF. CDR3 nucleotides: TGTGCCAGCAGTGAATGGGGCAGGGGTAGCACTGAAGCTTTCTTT.

This chain links TRBV19 with TRBJ1-2, with D possibly matching TRBD1 (6 bases). Germline CDR1 reads LNHDA; CDR2 reads SQIVND (reference sequence). V was pared by 4 bases and J by 2 bases, with 11 bases between. The CDR3 length is 14 residues. In DNA form, the CDR3 reads TGTGCCAGTAGTAGCGGACAGAGGAACTATGGCTACACCTTC. As protein: CASSSGQRNYGYTF.

This clone was detected once. The chain joins TRBV11-1 to TRBJ2-4; maybe TRBD1 (6 bases). The ends were cut back, 5 bases at V and 5 bases at J, with 10 bases in the middle. CDR1 SGHAT and CDR2 FQDESV come from the germline V gene (reference sequence). The CDR3 has 13 amino acids. The CDR3, as DNA: TGTGCCAGCAGCCCGGACAGACAAAACATTCAGTACTTC. Protein: CASSPDRQNIQYF.

This rearrangement joins TRBV4-3 to TRBJ2-7; no firm D call. Looked up from germline, CDR1 is LGHNA and CDR2 is YSLEER. The CDR3 is 15 residues long. V gave up 0 bases and J gave up 0 bases, with 9 bases separating them. CDR3 in amino acids: CASSQDSVSSYEQYF. CDR3 DNA: TGCGCCAGCAGCCAAGATTCAGTCAGCTCCTACGAGCAGTACTTC.

The chain combines TRBV19 with TRBJ2-1, with TRBD2 matching over 10 bases. The CDR3 has 16 residues. Germline-derived CDR1 and CDR2 are LNHDA and SQIVND (reference sequence). The J segment lost 8 bases and the V segment lost 4 bases, leaving 11 bases of the junction unmatched. CDR3 DNA sequence: TGTGCCAGTAGTAATTGGTTAGCGGGAGGAAGAGATGAGCAGTTCTTC. Amino acids: CASSNWLAGGRDEQFF.

This chain uses TRBV28 with TRBJ1-4; no definite D call. Germline V gene data show CDR1 as MDHEN and CDR2 as SYDVKM. Trimming took off 6 bases at V and 3 bases at J, with 11 bases between the two ends. The CDR3 loop spans 14 amino acids. The CDR3 region is CASSLGGSNEKLFF. DNA of the CDR3: TGTGCCAGCAGCCTGGGAGGATCTAATGAAAAACTGTTTTTT. The full variable domain, in which reference TRBV28 and TRBJ1-4 provide the parts outside the CDR3, is DVKVTQSSRYLVKRTGEKVFLECVQDMDHENMFWYRQDPGLGLRLIYFSYDVKMKEKGDIPEGYSVSREKKERFSLILESASTNQTSMYLCASSLGGSNEKLFFGSGTQLSVL.

The J gene is TRBJ2-3, the V gene TRBV7-2; no firm D call. The germline gives CDR1 SGHTA, CDR2 FQGNSA. The CDR3 is 11 residues long. Trimming pared 3 bases from V and 7 bases from J, leaving 5 bases between. CDR3 DNA: TGTGCCAGCAGCTTCCTCCATACGCAGTATTTT. Protein sequence: CASSFLHTQYF.

The J gene is TRBJ1-4, the V gene TRBV15; TRBD1 matches at 7 bases. CDR1 is LNHNV and CDR2 is YYDKDF in the germline V gene (reference sequence). The CDR3 extends over 18 amino acids. J was trimmed by 8 bases and V by 2 bases; bases with no gene match: 17. The chain's CDR3 is CATSRPRTATGSGEKLFF. DNA of the CDR3: TGTGCCACCAGCAGACCCCGGACAGCGACAGGGAGCGGGGAAAAACTGTTTTTT.

The chain carries TRBV9 and TRBJ1-1; D is ambiguous. Germline V gives CDR1 SGDLS, CDR2 YYNGEE. Trimming left V 3 bases short and J 0 bases short, with 6 bases between. The CDR3 contains 13 residues. CDR3 amino acids: CASSGTVNTEAFF. The CDR3 nucleotides are TGTGCCAGCAGCGGTACAGTGAACACTGAAGCTTTCTTT.

The chain carries TRBV7-2 and TRBJ1-1; no firm D call. This CDR3 is built from 15 residues. CDR1 is SGHTA and CDR2 is FQGNSA in the germline V gene. The V and J ends lost 5 bases and 1 base respectively, with 14 bases between them. Written as DNA, the CDR3 is TGTGCCAGCAGCCCCGAGGGCGGTCGGAACACTGAAGCTTTCTTT. Translation: CASSPEGGRNTEAFF.

This clone was observed a single time. This chain joins TRBV29-1 and TRBJ2-7, with D possibly TRBD2 on 6 matching bases. Germline V gives CDR1 SQVTM, CDR2 ANQGSEA. The V and J ends lost 3 bases and 0 bases respectively, with 9 bases between them. The CDR3 contains 13 residues. CDR3 nucleotides: TGCAGCGTTGAGGAGGGAAACTCCTACGAGCAGTACTTC. Residues: CSVEEGNSYEQYF.

CDR3 in amino acids: CASSDSYEQYF. CDR3 DNA sequence: TGTGCCAGCAGTGACTCGTATGAGCAGTACTTC. This chain uses TRBV6-4 with TRBJ2-7; D gene uncertain. Germline CDR1 reads MRHNA; CDR2 reads SNTAGT. This CDR3 spans 11 amino acids. V lost 0 bases to trimming and J lost 7 bases, with 4 bases between them.

This clone was counted a single time. The V gene is TRBV7-8, the J gene TRBJ1-5; 9 bases match TRBD1. CDR1 and CDR2 from the germline V gene are SGHVS and FQNEAQ. With V trimmed by 8 bases and J by 4 bases, 0 bases remained unmatched. The CDR3 sequence is 12 residues long. This CDR3 reads CASGTGNQPQHF. The CDR3 bases are TGTGCCAGCGGGACAGGGAATCAGCCCCAGCATTTT. The variable domain in full, with the rest retrieved from reference TRBV7-8 and TRBJ1-5, is GAGVSQSPRYKVAKRGQDVALRCDPISGHVSLFWYQQALGQGPEFLTYFQNEAQLDKSGLPSDRFFAERPEGSVSTLKIQRTQQEDSAVYLCASGTGNQPQHFGDGTRLSIL.

The gene calls are TRBV4-1 and TRBJ2-7; no reliable D call. Germline CDR1 and CDR2: MGHRA and YSYEKL. This CDR3 has 15 residues. The V and J ends lost 0 bases and 3 bases respectively, with 12 bases between them. CDR3 protein: CASSQDRRSHYEQYF. CDR3 DNA: TGCGCCAGCAGCCAAGACCGGCGGAGCCACTACGAGCAGTACTTC.

J is TRBJ2-1 and V is TRBV7-2, with TRBD2 matching over 8 bases. Germline-derived CDR1 and CDR2 are SGHTA and FQGNSA. The V gene end was trimmed by 5 bases and the J gene end by 3 bases; junction bases not matched to a gene: 6. The CDR3 loop spans 15 amino acids. CDR3: CASSGTAGDYNEQFF. CDR3 in DNA: TGTGCCAGCAGCGGAACAGCGGGAGACTACAATGAGCAGTTCTTC.

V is TRBV28 and J is TRBJ2-7; weak D call: TRBD2 (5 bases). The ends were cut back, 7 bases at V and 4 bases at J, with 11 bases in the middle. The CDR3 has 12 residues. CDR1 and CDR2 from the germline V gene are MDHEN and SYDVKM. CDR3 residues: CASNEGAYEQYF. The CDR3 nucleotides read TGTGCCAGCAATGAGGGCGCATACGAGCAGTACTTC.

V is TRBV2 and J is TRBJ2-3; 9 nucleotides align to TRBD2. The CDR3 runs to 15 residues. V gave up 5 bases and J gave up 4 bases; unmatched junction bases: 7. The germline V gene encodes CDR1 SNHLY and CDR2 FYNNEI. The CDR3 coding sequence is TGTGCCAGCAGTATCAGCGGGGGGCTGGCAGATACGCAGTATTTT. This codes for CASSISGGLADTQYF.

The CDR3 loop is CATRRESTDTQYF. The CDR3 DNA reads TGTGCCACCCGGCGGGAGTCGACAGATACGCAGTATTTT. V and J are TRBV6-4 and TRBJ2-3, with TRBD2 matching 7 bases. J gave up 3 bases and V 10 bases, and 7 bases lay outside the gene matches. Germline V gene lookup returns CDR1 MRHNA and CDR2 SNTAGT. The CDR3 covers 13 residues.

This clone was counted once. This chain's CDR3 is CASRLARGGASPLHF. DNA of the CDR3: TGTGCAAGTCGCTTAGCGAGGGGGGGGGCTTCACCCCTCCACTTT. V usage is TRBV12-2 and J usage is TRBJ1-6. TRBV12-2 is a pseudogene locus. There are 15 residues in the CDR3.

The V gene is TRBV6-2 or TRBV6-3, the J gene TRBJ1-5, with 7 bases matching TRBD1. V lost 0 bases, J lost 0 bases, and 11 bases stayed unmatched. This CDR3 is 19 amino acids long. Germline-derived CDR1 and CDR2 are MNHEY and SVGEGT. Here the CDR3 reads CASSYSRTGASYSNQPQHF. The CDR3 region has the DNA TGTGCCAGCAGTTACTCTAGGACAGGAGCCTCTTATAGCAATCAGCCCCAGCATTTT.

The chain recombines TRBV27 with TRBJ1-1, with D possibly matching TRBD1 (5 bases). The CDR3 is 14 residues long. CDR1 MNHEY and CDR2 SMNVEV come from the germline V gene (reference sequence). V was clipped by 5 bases and J by 0 bases, with 10 bases between them. The CDR3 region has the DNA TGTGCCAGCAGTGTCACGACAGTGAACACTGAAGCTTTCTTT. Translation: CASSVTTVNTEAFF.

The chain couples TRBV30 to TRBJ2-5; no definite D call. This CDR3 has 12 amino acids. The germline V gene has CDR1 GTSNPN and CDR2 SVGIG (reference sequence). V dropped 0 bases and J dropped 1 base, with 3 bases sitting between them. CDR3 bases: TGTGCCTGGAGTGTCTCCCAAGAGACCCAGTACTTC. It specifies CAWSVSQETQYF.